Given below is one TCR beta chain in context. Its antigen is as yet unknown. This record belongs to a study of monozygotic twins with inflammatory bowel disease. Points from the study as a whole: Patients with IBD had less TCRbeta diversity (inverse Simpson) than their healthy co-twins.

Each donor supplied about 2.5 ml of blood. Per germline, CDR1 SQVTM and CDR2 ANQGSEA. CDR3 length: 15 amino acids. Each sample had eight separate cDNA synthesis reactions. TCRdb reworked the 5' RACE reads into one entry per CDR3 protein, no DNA. Its table records approximately 390,000 distinct CDR3 sequences. The sample was blood. The sequence derives from a human donor with ulcerative colitis or Crohn's disease, or a healthy co-twin of an affected twin (not recorded which). V is TRBV29-1 and J is TRBJ2-1; the D call from TCRdb, TRBD2, cannot be confirmed without DNA. The CDR3 region is CSVEGPGSREFEQFF.